A single sample is the source of the 4 T cell receptor beta chains below, sequenced in a study of cytomegalovirus exposure and HLA in healthy donors (dated by TCRdb to the late 2010s). Library preparation used the immunoSEQ multiplex PCR assay. The multiplex PCR relied on a mix of 60 forward primers for TCR Vbeta segments and 13 reverse primers for TCR Jbeta segments. The source is immuneACCESS, and TCRdb retained only in-frame sequences with V and J called. Part of the clones is not carried over; for the studies checked, unresolved V genes explain less than half of this, and the remainder is unexplained. This sample gives approximately 110,000 clones in total; around 80% of them show up just once. The ten top clones hold about 1.9% of the sample. Sequencing was performed on PBMCs. The receptor source for this set is a man over 45 in good health and CMV-seronegative.

V usage is TRBV5-1 and J usage is TRBJ2-5, with 16 bases that match TRBD2. With 3 bases clipped from V and 5 bases from J, the junction kept 13 bases outside the gene matches. The CDR3 contains 19 residues. Germline lookup yields CDR1 SGHRS and CDR2 YFSETQ. The CDR3 DNA sequence: TGCGCCAGCAGCTCCCCTCCGGGACTAGCGGGGGGGATCGGGGAGACCCAGTACTTC. Translated, it gives CASSSPPGLAGGIGETQYF.

The V and J genes are TRBV10-3 and TRBJ1-2; TRBD1 is a possible D gene (5 bases). The CDR3 loop spans 14 amino acids. Trimming cost V 4 bases and J 3 bases, with 12 bases left between them. The germline V gene encodes CDR1 ENHRY and CDR2 SYGVKD. The CDR3 region has the DNA TGTGCCATCAGTGGGGCAGGGAAGTACTATGGCTACACCTTC. Protein sequence: CAISGAGKYYGYTF.

The V and J genes are TRBV11-2 and TRBJ2-2; TRBD2 matches 11 bases. Germline values: CDR1 SGHAT, CDR2 FQNNGV. J was trimmed by 0 bases and V by 5 bases; bases with no gene match: 2. This CDR3 comprises 16 residues. CDR3 nucleotides: TGTGCCAGCAGCCTAGCGGGGGGAACGAACACCGGGGAGCTGTTTTTT. This gives the protein CASSLAGGTNTGELFF.

This sequence joins TRBV2 and TRBJ2-6; 7 nucleotides agree with TRBD1. Germline V gene sequence: CDR1 SNHLY, CDR2 FYNNEI. The V gene end was trimmed by 2 bases and the J gene end by 4 bases; junction bases not matched to a gene: 5. This CDR3 region has 16 residues. The DNA of the CDR3 is TGTGCCAGCAGTGAACCGACAGGGAGAGGGGCCAACGTCCTGACTTTC. It is translated as CASSEPTGRGANVLTF.